This TCR beta chain was identified during a study of CD8 T cells in Susac syndrome. Study-wide findings and caveats: When the CD4+ T cell repertoires of patients with Susac syndrome were examined, they did not show any clonal expansion.

As regards this clonotype: The antigen is undetermined.

This CDR3 region has 14 residues. V was clipped by 7 bases and J by 5 bases; unmatched bases: 8. Germline V gene data show CDR1 as SQVTM and CDR2 as ANQGSEA. Random-hexamer reverse transcription was applied to 0.5 to 1 ug RNA. MiXCR was run by TCRdb on the immunoSEQ multiplex PCR reads, yielding one entry per CDR3 protein. The sample has about 140,000 distinct CDR3 sequences; more than 85% are singletons. The genes are TRBV29-1 and TRBJ2-2; 9 positions agree with TRBD2. The specimen was CD4+ T cells from PBMCs. This sequence was found in a human donor with Susac syndrome. The CDR3 DNA follows: TGCAGCGCCCGGCGGGAGGGCAGGACCGGGGAGCTGTTTTTT. Protein sequence: CSARREGRTGELFF.